This is a list of T cell receptor beta chains from one sample in a study of identical twins. MiXCR, applied by TCRdb to the 5' RACE reads, yields one record per CDR3 protein. This table has approximately 1.8 million distinct CDR3 sequences, around 33% appearing once. Material for sequencing was cord blood. Source of these receptors: a newborn girl in good health. Both conserved end residues are part of each CDR3.

j_call v_call cdr3_aa
TRBJ2-4 TRBV11-2 CASSLGLGFDRERSRGRPKNIQYF
TRBJ2-1 TRBV20-1 CSARYDRSNEQFF
TRBJ1-6 TRBV25-1 CASSFLMEPLHF
TRBJ2-2 TRBV20-1 CSARIAGTGTGELFF
TRBJ1-2 TRBV5-1 CASSPRDGANYGYTF
TRBJ1-5 TRBV4-1 CASSHGTGDLSQPQHF
TRBJ1-1 TRBV12-3/TRBV12-4 CASSLEPGGNTEAFF
TRBJ2-7 TRBV7-2 CASSLWGIEQYF
TRBJ2-3 TRBV11-2 CASSLWGASGSLAPDTQYF
TRBJ2-1 TRBV7-2 CASSFLESEQFF
TRBJ2-7 TRBV4-1 CASSPRALAGPGEQYF
TRBJ2-1 TRBV24-1 CATSQSGGAYNEQFF
TRBJ2-2 TRBV5-1 CASSLRLGAGELFF
TRBJ2-3 TRBV3-1 CASSHLWEYLLQDTQYF
TRBJ2-1 TRBV27 CASAGSYNEQFF
TRBJ1-2 TRBV7-2 CASSFSFTGYGYTF